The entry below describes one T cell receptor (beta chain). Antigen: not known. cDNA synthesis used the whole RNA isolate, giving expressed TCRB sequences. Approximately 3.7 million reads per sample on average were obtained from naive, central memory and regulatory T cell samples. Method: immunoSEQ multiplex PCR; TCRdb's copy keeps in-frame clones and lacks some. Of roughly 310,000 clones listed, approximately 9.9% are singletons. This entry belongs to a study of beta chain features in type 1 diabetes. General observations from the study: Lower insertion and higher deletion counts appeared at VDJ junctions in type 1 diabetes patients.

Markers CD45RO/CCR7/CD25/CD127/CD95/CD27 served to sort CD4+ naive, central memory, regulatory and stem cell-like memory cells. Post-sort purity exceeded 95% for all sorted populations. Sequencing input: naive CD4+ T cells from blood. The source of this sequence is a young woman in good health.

The CDR3 sequence: CASSVRGPEAFF. CDR3 bases: TGTGCCAGCAGCGTCCGTGGGCCTGAAGCTTTCTTT. The rearrangement joins TRBV7-2 to TRBJ1-1; D not resolved. This CDR3 has 12 residues. The V gene lost 5 bases and the J gene lost 6 bases, with 10 bases spanning the gap. Germline V lookup: CDR1 SGHTA, CDR2 FQGNSA.